A single sample gave rise to the 14 T cell receptor beta chains below, sequenced in a study of cytotoxic CD8 clonotypes in ibrutinib-treated CLL. This table comes from immunoSEQ multiplex PCR, and its TCRdb copy is limited to in-frame clones, with some not included. The table records around 300,000 clones, around four fifths of them present only once. The sample in question was PBMCs, obtained before ibrutinib treatment. The source of these receptors is a human donor with chronic lymphocytic leukemia.

The chain has TRBV4-2 and TRBJ2-1, with TRBD2 matching 9 bases. V dropped 1 base and J dropped 1; count of bases not matched to a gene: 2. This CDR3 has 16 residues. Germline CDR1 LGHNA, CDR2 YNFKEQ. Here the CDR3 DNA reads TGTGCCAGCAGCCAAGTTAGCGGGAGTTCCTACAATGAGCAGTTCTTC. It is translated as CASSQVSGSSYNEQFF.

The chain employs TRBV27 and TRBJ1-1, with TRBD1 identical over 8 bases. The CDR3 is made up of 16 amino acids. CDR1 and CDR2 from the germline V gene are MNHEY and SMNVEV (reference sequence). V dropped 5 bases and J dropped 6; count of bases not matched to a gene: 14. The CDR3 DNA follows: TGTGCCAGCAGTCCCCGACAGGGGCTACATGACCCTGAAGCTTTCTTT. It codes for CASSPRQGLHDPEAFF.

The chain is built from TRBV27 and TRBJ2-7; D might be TRBD1 or TRBD2, each matching 5 bases. V lost 2 bases, J lost 2 bases, and 19 bases lay in between. Germline values: CDR1 MNHEY, CDR2 SMNVEV (reference sequence). The CDR3 has 17 residues. This chain's CDR3 is CASSLRQGETVTYEQYF. The DNA for the CDR3 is TGTGCCAGCAGTTTAAGGCAAGGGGAGACAGTCACCTACGAGCAGTACTTC.

The chain links TRBV12-5 to TRBJ1-2; a weak D match, TRBD1 (5 bases). Germline V CDR1 and CDR2: LGHNT, FRNRAP. V was clipped by 6 bases and J by 7 bases, with 12 bases between them. This CDR3 region has 12 residues. The CDR3 DNA sequence: TGTGCTAGTGGCCCCGACAGTTCTGGCTACACCTTC. Translation: CASGPDSSGYTF.

The chain combines TRBV18 with TRBJ2-1, with D perhaps matching TRBD1 (5 bases). Germline CDR1 and CDR2: KGHSH and LQKENI. CDR3 length: 16 amino acids. V was cut by 2 bases and J by 3 bases, with 14 bases left in between. CDR3 region: CASSPSFSGIYNEQFF. In DNA form, the CDR3 reads TGTGCCAGCTCACCAAGTTTTTCAGGGATCTACAATGAGCAGTTCTTC.

This clone was recorded once. The chain uses TRBV6-1 and TRBJ1-5; D unresolved. The CDR3 has 15 amino acids. The V gene lost 1 base and the J gene lost 0 bases, with 7 bases spanning the gap. Germline CDR1 and CDR2: MNHNS and SASEGT. The DNA for the CDR3 is TGTGCCAGCAGTGAAGGTGTGATTAGCAATCAGCCCCAGCATTTT. Its protein is CASSEGVISNQPQHF.

The CDR3 sequence is CATSRNFQTYEQYF. The DNA for the CDR3 is TGTGCCACCAGCAGGAACTTCCAAACTTACGAGCAGTACTTC. The rearrangement links TRBV15 to TRBJ2-7; D is unresolved. V dropped 3 bases and J dropped 4 bases, with 13 bases sitting between them. The CDR3 totals 14 residues. Germline V lookup: CDR1 LNHNV, CDR2 YYDKDF (reference sequence). Using reference TRBV15 and TRBJ2-7 for the parts outside the CDR3, the full variable domain is DAMVIQNPRYQVTQFGKPVTLSCSQTLNHNVMYWYQQKSSQAPKLLFHYYDKDFNNEADTPDNFQSRRPNTSFCFLDIRSPGLGDTAMYLCATSRNFQTYEQYFGPGTRLTVT.

The table lists this clone with a few counts. This rearrangement joins TRBV20-1 to TRBJ2-7; D not certain. The length of the CDR3 is 11 residues. Germline assignment: CDR1 DFQATT and CDR2 SNEGSKA (reference sequence). Trimming removed 3 bases at V and 3 bases at J, with 6 bases between. The CDR3 DNA sequence: TGCAGTGCTAGTTCGAGCTACGAGCAGTACTTC. Amino acids: CSASSSYEQYF.

This chain uses TRBV7-7 with TRBJ2-2, with 7 bases identical to TRBD2. This CDR3 has 16 amino acids. In germline, CDR1 is SSHAT, CDR2 FNYEAQ (reference sequence). The J segment lost 1 base and the V segment lost 3 bases, leaving 5 bases of the junction unmatched. The CDR3 DNA reads TGTGCCAGCAGCTTTGAGACTAGCCGGAACACCGGGGAGCTGTTTTTT. It encodes CASSFETSRNTGELFF.

The V gene is TRBV6-4, the J gene TRBJ2-5; D is possibly TRBD2 (5 bases). Germline CDR1 reads MRHNA; CDR2 reads SNTAGT. V lost 5 bases to trimming and J lost 0 bases, with 13 bases between them. The CDR3 runs to 15 residues. CDR3: CASSPNGKYQETQYF. CDR3 nucleotide sequence: TGTGCCAGCAGTCCGAACGGGAAGTACCAAGAGACCCAGTACTTC.

The chain links TRBV7-9 to TRBJ1-3; TRBD1 might be the D (6 bases). Germline V gene lookup returns CDR1 SEHNR and CDR2 FQNEAQ (reference sequence). V lost 5 bases to trimming and J lost 0 bases, with 17 bases between them. The CDR3 is 17 residues long. The CDR3 nucleotides are TGTGCCAGCAGCCCGAAGGGGGTAACCCACTCTGGAAACACCATATATTTT. It codes for CASSPKGVTHSGNTIYF.

This clone was seen only once. The chain is built from TRBV9 and TRBJ2-7; TRBD1 is a possible D gene (5 bases). Germline V lookup: CDR1 SGDLS, CDR2 YYNGEE. This CDR3 has 15 amino acids. Trimming cost V 4 bases and J 3 bases, with 17 bases left between them. The CDR3 DNA reads as TGTGCCAGCAGCATAGGGGCCATCCCGTTCTACGAGCAGTACTTC. It codes for CASSIGAIPFYEQYF.

A few counts support this clone. The rearrangement links TRBV2 to TRBJ1-2; TRBD1 matches 7 bases. Germline CDR1 reads SNHLY; CDR2 reads FYNNEI. CDR3 length: 15 amino acids. V was clipped by 1 base and J by 4 bases; unmatched bases: 6. The CDR3 sequence is CASSEGVGGSYGYTF. CDR3 DNA sequence: TGTGCCAGCAGTGAAGGGGTAGGGGGCAGCTATGGCTACACCTTC. The whole variable domain, remainder taken from reference TRBV2 and TRBJ1-2, is EPEVTQTPSHQVTQMGQEVILRCVPISNHLYFYWYRQILGQKVEFLVSFYNNEISEKSEIFDDQFSVERPDGSNFTLKIRSTKLEDSAMYFCASSEGVGGSYGYTFGSGTRLTVV.

The genes are TRBV30 and TRBJ2-5, with 11 bases matching TRBD2. Germline CDR1 GTSNPN, CDR2 SVGIG (reference sequence). Losses at the gene ends were 4 bases for V and 5 bases for J; bases not matched to a gene: 12. The CDR3 covers 16 residues. The CDR3 reads CAWIVSGRGSAETQYF. As DNA, the CDR3 is TGTGCCTGGATAGTTAGCGGGAGGGGCAGTGCGGAGACCCAGTACTTC.